This T cell receptor beta chain was observed in a study of OX40 agonist ivuxolimab in advanced cancers. Profiling relied on immunoSEQ multiplex PCR, and the TCRdb table lists in-frame clones only, not all of them. The sample lists around 69,000 clones, roughly 84% seen once, with 0.7% in the top ten. Blood draws occurred at baseline, cycle 4 day 1, and cycle 7 day 1. The CDR3 covers 11 residues. Between the trimmed V and J ends, which lost 4 bases and 6 bases, there was a span of 9 bases. CDR1 GTSNPN and CDR2 SVGIG come from the germline V gene (reference sequence). General study results and limits: At doses 0.1 to 3.0 mg/kg, CD4+ and CD8+ clones expanded.

A remark on this clone: Its antigen is undetermined.

The clonotype originates from an adult with an advanced solid tumor such as melanoma, head and neck, liver or kidney cancer. The chain employs TRBV30 and TRBJ1-1; D is unclear. The source was CD4+ or CD8+ T cells sorted from blood, collected in a trial of the OX40 agonist ivuxolimab. The CDR3 is CAWIRVSEAFF. In DNA form, the CDR3 reads TGTGCCTGGATAAGGGTTTCTGAAGCTTTCTTT. The complete variable domain, with remaining parts taken from reference TRBV30 and TRBJ1-1, reads SQTIHQWPATLVQPVGSPLSLECTVEGTSNPNLYWYRQAAGRGLQLLFYSVGIGQISSEVPQNLSASRPQDRQFILSSKKLLLSDSGFYLCAWIRVSEAFFGQGTRLTVV.